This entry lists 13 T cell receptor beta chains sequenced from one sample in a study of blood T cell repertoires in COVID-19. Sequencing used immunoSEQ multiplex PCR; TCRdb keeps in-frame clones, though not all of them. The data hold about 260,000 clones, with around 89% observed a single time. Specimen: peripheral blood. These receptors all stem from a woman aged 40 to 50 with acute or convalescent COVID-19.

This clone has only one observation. This chain's CDR3 is CASRTGTGAYNEKLFF. The CDR3 DNA reads TGTGCCAGCCGAACCGGGACAGGAGCCTATAATGAAAAACTGTTTTTT. The rearrangement links TRBV27 to TRBJ1-4; TRBD1 matches 8 bases. Unmatched junction bases numbered 12, after V lost 8 bases and J lost 4 bases. Looked up from germline, CDR1 is MNHEY and CDR2 is SMNVEV (reference sequence). The CDR3 covers 16 residues.

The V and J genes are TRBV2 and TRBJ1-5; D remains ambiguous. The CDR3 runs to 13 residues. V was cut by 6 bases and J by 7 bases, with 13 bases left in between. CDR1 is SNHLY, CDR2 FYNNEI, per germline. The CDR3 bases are TGTGCCAGCAGAAGTTTTGAGAGGCAGCCCCAGCATTTT. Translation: CASRSFERQPQHF.

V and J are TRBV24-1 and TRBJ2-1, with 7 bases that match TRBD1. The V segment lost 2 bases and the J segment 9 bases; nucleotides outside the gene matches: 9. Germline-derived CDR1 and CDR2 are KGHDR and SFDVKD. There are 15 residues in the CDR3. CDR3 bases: TGTGCCACCAGTGATTCAGGACAGGTCTGGGGTGAGCAGTTCTTC. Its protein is CATSDSGQVWGEQFF.

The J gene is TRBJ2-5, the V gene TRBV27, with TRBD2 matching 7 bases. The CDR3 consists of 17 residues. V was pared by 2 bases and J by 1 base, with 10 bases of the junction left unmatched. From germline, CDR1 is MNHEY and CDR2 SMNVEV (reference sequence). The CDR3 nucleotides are TGTGCCAGCAGTTTAAAATTTGGGCTAGCGGTCCAAGAGACCCAGTACTTC. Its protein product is CASSLKFGLAVQETQYF.

Written as DNA, the CDR3 is TGTGCCAGCAGCCCTACCGGGACAGAGGTTAATTCACCCCTCCACTTT. This codes for CASSPTGTEVNSPLHF. The V gene is TRBV9, the J gene TRBJ1-6; 7 positions agree with TRBD1. Unmatched junction bases numbered 10, after V lost 4 bases and J lost 6 bases. The CDR3 consists of 16 residues. Per germline, CDR1 SGDLS and CDR2 YYNGEE.

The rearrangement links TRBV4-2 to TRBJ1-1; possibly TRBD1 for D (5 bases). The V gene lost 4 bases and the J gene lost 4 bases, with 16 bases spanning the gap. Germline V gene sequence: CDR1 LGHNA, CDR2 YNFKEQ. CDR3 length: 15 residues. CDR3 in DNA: TGTGCCAGCAGCCGCTCGAGGAGCAGGGCCACTGAAGCTTTCTTT. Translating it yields CASSRSRSRATEAFF.

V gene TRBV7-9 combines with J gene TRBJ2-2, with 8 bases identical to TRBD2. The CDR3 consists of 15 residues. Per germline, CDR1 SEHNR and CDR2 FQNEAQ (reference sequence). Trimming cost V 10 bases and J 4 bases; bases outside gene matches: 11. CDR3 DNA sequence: TGTGCCATTCAAGATGCGGGGGGTCTCACCGGGGAGCTGTTTTTT. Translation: CAIQDAGGLTGELFF.

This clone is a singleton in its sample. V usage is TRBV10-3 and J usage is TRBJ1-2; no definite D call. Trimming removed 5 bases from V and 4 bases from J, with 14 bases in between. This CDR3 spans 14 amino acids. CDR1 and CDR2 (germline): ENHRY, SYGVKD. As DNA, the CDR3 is TGTGCCATCAGTCCGGAAGGAGGCGTCTATGGCTACACCTTC. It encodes CAISPEGGVYGYTF.

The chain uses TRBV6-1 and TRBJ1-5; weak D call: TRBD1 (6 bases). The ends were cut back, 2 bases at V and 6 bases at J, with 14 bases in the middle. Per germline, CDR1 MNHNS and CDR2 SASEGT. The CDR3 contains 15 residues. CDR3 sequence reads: CASSERTVVGQPQHF. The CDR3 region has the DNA TGTGCCAGCAGTGAACGGACAGTAGTCGGTCAGCCCCAGCATTTT.

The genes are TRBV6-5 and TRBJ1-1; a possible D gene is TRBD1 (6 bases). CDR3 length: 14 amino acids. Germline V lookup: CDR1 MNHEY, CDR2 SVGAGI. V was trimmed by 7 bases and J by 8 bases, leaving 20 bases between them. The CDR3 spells CASNRQAAGDEAFF. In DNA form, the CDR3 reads TGTGCCAGCAACAGACAGGCGGCTGGCGACGAAGCTTTCTTT.

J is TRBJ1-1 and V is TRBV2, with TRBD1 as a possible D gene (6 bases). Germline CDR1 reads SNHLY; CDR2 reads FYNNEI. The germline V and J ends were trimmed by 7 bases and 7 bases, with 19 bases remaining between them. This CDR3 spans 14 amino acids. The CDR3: CASISRGGAIEAFF. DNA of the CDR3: TGTGCCAGCATCAGTAGGGGGGGGGCAATTGAAGCTTTCTTT.

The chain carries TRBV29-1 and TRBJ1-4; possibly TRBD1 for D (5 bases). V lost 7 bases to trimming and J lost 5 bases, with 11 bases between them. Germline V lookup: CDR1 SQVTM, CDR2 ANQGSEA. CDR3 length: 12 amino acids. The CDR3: CSGGTRNEKLFF. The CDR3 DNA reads TGCAGCGGAGGGACTAGGAATGAAAAACTGTTTTTT.

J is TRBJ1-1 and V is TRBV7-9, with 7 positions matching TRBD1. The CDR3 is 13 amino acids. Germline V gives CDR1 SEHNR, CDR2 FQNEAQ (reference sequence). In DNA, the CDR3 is TGTGTTGCGCCCGGACAGGTGAACACTGAAGCTTTCTTT. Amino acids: CVAPGQVNTEAFF.